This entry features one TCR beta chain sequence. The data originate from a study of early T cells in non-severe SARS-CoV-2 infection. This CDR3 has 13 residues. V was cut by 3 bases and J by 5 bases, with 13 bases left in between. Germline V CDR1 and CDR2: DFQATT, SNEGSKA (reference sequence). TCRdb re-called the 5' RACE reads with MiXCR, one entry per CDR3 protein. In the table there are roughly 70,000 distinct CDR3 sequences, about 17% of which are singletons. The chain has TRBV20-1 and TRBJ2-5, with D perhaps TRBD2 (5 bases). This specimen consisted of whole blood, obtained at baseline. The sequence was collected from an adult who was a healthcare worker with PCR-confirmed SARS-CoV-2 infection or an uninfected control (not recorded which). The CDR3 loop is CSARGSGGETQYF. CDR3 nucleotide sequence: TGCAGTGCTAGGGGCAGTGGCGGGGAGACCCAGTACTTC.